The 2 T cell receptor beta chains below come from one sample, sequenced in a study of identical twins. TCRdb re-derived calls from the 5' RACE reads in MiXCR, one entry per CDR3 protein. The repertoire holds 650,000 to 800,000 distinct CDR3 sequences, with more than 6.5% as singletons. The same specimen was also included in a second study, on yellow fever vaccine responses in identical twins.

Source material: PBMCs. The receptors come from a woman between 18 and 29 years old in good health.

This clonotype was recorded many times. The gene calls are TRBV3-1 and TRBJ2-7; D not resolved. Deletions cut 4 bases from V and 4 bases from J, with 14 bases between. Germline V CDR1 and CDR2: LGHDT, YNNKEL (reference sequence). The length of the CDR3 is 14 residues. The CDR3 sequence: CASSRGIPIYEQYF. In DNA form, the CDR3 reads TGTGCCAGCAGCCGGGGTATCCCAATTTACGAGCAGTACTTC.

This clonotype has only a few counts. This chain joins TRBV27 and TRBJ2-7; D is unclear. This CDR3 is 14 amino acids long. Trimming pared 0 bases from V and 5 bases from J, leaving 11 bases between. From germline, CDR1 is MNHEY and CDR2 SMNVEV (reference sequence). CDR3 sequence reads: CASSLSPPSDEQYF. The CDR3 DNA sequence: TGTGCCAGCAGTTTATCCCCCCCGAGTGACGAGCAGTACTTC.